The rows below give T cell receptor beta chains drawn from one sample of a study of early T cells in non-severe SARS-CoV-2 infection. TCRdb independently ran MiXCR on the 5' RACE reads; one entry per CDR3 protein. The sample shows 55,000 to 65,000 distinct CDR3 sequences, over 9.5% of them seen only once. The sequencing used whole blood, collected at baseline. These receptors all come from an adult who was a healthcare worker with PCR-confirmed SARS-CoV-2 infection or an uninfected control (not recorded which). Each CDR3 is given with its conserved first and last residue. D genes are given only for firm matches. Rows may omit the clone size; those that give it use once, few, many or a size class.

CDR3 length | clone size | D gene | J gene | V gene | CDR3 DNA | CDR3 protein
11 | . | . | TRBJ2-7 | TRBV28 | TGTGCCGGTGGGAGCTCCTACGAGCAGTACTTC | CAGGSSYEQYF
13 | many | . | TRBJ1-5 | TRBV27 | TGTGCCAGCAGTTTGAGCTTCAATCAGCCCCAGCATTTT | CASSLSFNQPQHF
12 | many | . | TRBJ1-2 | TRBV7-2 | TGTGCCAGCAGCTTAAGCTCCTATGGCTACACCTTC | CASSLSSYGYTF
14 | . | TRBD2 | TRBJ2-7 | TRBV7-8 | TGTGCCAGCAGCCTCTGGACTAGCACCCACGAGCAGTACTTC | CASSLWTSTHEQYF
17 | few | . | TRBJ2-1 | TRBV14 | TGTGCCAGCAGCCAAGGGGTCGGGGACCCCTTGTACAATGAGCAGTTCTTC | CASSQGVGDPLYNEQFF
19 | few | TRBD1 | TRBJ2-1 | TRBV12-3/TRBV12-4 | TGTGCCAGCACCCTCCGAACGACACAGGGGGAAGTGGACTACAATGAGCAGTTCTTC | CASTLRTTQGEVDYNEQFF
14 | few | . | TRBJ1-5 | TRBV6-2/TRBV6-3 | TGTGCCAGCAGTTGGAGGGTCGGCAATCAGCCCCAGCATTTT | CASSWRVGNQPQHF
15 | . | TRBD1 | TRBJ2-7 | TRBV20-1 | TGCAGTGCTAGAGACAGGGGGAGAATAGGGTCCGAGCAGTACTTC | CSARDRGRIGSEQYF
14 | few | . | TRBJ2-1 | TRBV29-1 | TGCAGCGTTCTTGGAAGGGGGTTAAGCAATGAGCAGTTCTTC | CSVLGRGLSNEQFF
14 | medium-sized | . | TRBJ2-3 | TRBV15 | TGTGCCACCAGCAGAGAGAGGGAGGTAGATACGCAGTATTTT | CATSREREVDTQYF